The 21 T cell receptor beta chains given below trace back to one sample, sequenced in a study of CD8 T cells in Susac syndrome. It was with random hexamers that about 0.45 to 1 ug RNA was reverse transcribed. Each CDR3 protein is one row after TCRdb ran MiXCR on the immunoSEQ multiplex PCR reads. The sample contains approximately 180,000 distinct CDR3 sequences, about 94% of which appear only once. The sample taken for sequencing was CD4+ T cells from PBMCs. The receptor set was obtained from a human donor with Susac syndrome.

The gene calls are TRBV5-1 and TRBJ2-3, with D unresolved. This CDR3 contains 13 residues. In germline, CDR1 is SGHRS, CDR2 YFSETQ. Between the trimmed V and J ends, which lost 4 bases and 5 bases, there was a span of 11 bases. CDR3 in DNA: TGCGCCAGCAGCGCGAGGATGGAAGATACGCAGTATTTT. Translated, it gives CASSARMEDTQYF.

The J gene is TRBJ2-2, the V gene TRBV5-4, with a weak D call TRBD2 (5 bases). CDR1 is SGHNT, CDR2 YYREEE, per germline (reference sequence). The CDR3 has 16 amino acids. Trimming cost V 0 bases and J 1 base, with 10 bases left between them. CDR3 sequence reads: CASSLAVRGNTGELFF. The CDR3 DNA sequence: TGTGCCAGCAGCTTGGCGGTCCGGGGGAACACCGGGGAGCTGTTTTTT.

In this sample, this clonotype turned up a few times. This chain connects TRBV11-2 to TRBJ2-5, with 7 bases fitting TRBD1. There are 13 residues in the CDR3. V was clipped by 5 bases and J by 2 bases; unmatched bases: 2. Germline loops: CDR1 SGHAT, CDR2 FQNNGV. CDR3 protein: CASSRGQQETQYF. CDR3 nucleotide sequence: TGTGCCAGCAGCCGGGGACAGCAAGAGACCCAGTACTTC.

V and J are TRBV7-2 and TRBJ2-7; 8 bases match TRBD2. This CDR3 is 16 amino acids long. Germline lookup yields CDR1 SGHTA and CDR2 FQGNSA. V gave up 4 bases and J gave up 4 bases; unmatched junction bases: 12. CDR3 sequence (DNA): TGTGCCAGCAGCTCCCCCGGTTCGCGGGGGGCATACGAGCAGTACTTC. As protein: CASSSPGSRGAYEQYF.

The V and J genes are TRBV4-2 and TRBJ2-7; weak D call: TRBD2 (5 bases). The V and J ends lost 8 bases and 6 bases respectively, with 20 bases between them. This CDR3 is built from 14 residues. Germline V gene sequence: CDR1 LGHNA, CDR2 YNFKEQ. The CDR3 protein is CASGLSLGSGEQYF. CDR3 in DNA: TGTGCCAGCGGCCTGTCGTTGGGGAGCGGCGAGCAGTACTTC.

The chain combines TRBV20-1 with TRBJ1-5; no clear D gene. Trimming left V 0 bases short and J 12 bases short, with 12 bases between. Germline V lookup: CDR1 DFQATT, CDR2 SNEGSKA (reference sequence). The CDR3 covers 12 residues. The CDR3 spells CSARDPPTRQHF. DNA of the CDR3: TGCAGTGCTAGAGATCCCCCCACGCGCCAGCATTTT.

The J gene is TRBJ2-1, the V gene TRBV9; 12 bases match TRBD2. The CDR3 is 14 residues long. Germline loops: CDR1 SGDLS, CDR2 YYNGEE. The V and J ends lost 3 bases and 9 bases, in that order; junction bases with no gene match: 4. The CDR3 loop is CASSETSGSSEQFF. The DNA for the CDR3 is TGTGCCAGCAGCGAGACTAGCGGGAGTAGTGAGCAGTTCTTC.

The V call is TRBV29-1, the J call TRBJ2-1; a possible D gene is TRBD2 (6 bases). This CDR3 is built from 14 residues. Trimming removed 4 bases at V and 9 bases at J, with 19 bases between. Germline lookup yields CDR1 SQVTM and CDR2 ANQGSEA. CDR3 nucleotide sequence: TGCAGCGTTGTAGGGCAGGGAGTCGGGGGTGAGCAGTTCTTC. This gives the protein CSVVGQGVGGEQFF.

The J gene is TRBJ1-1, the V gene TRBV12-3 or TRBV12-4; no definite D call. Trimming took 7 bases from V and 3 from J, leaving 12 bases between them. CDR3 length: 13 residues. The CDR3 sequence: CASTPVEDTEAFF. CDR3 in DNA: TGTGCCAGCACCCCGGTTGAGGACACTGAAGCTTTCTTT.

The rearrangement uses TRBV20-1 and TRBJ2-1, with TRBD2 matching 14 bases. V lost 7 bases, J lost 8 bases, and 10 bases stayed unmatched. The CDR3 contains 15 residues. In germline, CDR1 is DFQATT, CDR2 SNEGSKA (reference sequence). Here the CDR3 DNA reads TGCAGTGTTAAGACTAGCGGGAGGGCCGCCCATGAGCAGTTCTTC. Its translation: CSVKTSGRAAHEQFF.

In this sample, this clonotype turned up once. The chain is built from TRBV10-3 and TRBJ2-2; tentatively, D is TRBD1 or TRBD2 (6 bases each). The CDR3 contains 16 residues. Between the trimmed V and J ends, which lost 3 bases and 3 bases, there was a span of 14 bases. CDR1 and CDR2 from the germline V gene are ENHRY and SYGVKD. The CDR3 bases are TGTGCCATCAGTGAAGTGGGGGGCGTAGACACCGGGGAGCTGTTTTTT. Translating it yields CAISEVGGVDTGELFF.

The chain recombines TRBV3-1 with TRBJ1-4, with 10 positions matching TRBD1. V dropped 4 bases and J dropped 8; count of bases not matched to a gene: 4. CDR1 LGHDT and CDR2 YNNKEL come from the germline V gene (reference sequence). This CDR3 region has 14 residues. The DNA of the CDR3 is TGTGCCAGCAGCCGTTGGGACAGGGGAGAAAAACTGTTTTTT. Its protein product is CASSRWDRGEKLFF. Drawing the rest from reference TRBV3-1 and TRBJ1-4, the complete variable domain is DTAVSQTPKYLVTQMGNDKSIKCEQNLGHDTMYWYKQDSKKFLKIMFSYNNKELIINETVPNRFSPKSPDKAHLNLHINSLELGDSAVYFCASSRWDRGEKLFFGSGTQLSVL.

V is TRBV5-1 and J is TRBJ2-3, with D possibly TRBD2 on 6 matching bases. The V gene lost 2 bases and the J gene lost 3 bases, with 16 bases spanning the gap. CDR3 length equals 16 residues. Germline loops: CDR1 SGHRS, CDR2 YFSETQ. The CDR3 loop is CASSFGLPLGTDTQYF. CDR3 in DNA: TGCGCCAGCAGCTTCGGACTACCTCTAGGGACAGATACGCAGTATTTT.

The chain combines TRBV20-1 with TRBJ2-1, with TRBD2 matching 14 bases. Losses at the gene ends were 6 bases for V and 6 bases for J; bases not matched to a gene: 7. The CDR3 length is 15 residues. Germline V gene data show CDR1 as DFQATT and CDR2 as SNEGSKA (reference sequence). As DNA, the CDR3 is TGCAGTGCCACGGGACTAGCGGGGGTCGGCAATGAGCAGTTCTTC. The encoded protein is CSATGLAGVGNEQFF.

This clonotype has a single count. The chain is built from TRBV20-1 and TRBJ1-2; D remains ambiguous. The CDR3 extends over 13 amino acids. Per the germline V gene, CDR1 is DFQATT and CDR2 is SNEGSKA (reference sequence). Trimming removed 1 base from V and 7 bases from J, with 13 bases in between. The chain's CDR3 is CSARGLKPRGYTF. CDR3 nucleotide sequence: TGCAGTGCTAGAGGGCTGAAACCCCGTGGCTACACCTTC.

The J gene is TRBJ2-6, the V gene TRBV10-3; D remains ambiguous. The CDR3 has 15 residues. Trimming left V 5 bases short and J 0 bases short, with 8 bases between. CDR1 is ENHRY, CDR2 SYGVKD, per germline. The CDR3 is CAISPSPSGANVLTF. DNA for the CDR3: TGTGCCATCAGTCCCAGTCCCTCTGGGGCCAACGTCCTGACTTTC.

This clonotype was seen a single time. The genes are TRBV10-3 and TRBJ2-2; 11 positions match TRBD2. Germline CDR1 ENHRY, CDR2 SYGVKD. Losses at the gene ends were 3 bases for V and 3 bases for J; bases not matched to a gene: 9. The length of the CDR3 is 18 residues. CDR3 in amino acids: CAISDRLAGGPDTGELFF. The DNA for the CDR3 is TGTGCCATCAGTGATCGGTTAGCGGGAGGGCCAGACACCGGGGAGCTGTTTTTT.

In DNA form, the CDR3 reads TGTGCCAGTAGTCTTCAGCGGGGGGCTTACAATGAGCAGTTCTTC. Translating it yields CASSLQRGAYNEQFF. The J gene is TRBJ2-1, the V gene TRBV19, with 9 bases that match TRBD2. The CDR3 is 15 amino acids. The junction had 6 bases not matched to a gene; V was cut back by 5 bases and J by 4 bases. The germline CDR1 and CDR2 sequences are LNHDA and SQIVND (reference sequence).

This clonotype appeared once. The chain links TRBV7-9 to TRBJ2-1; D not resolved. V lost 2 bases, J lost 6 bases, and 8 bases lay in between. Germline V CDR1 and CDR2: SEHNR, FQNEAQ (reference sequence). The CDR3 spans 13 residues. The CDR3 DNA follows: TGTGCCAGCAGCTTAACTGAGATCAATGAGCAGTTCTTC. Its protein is CASSLTEINEQFF. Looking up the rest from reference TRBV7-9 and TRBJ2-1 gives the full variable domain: DTGVSQNPRHKITKRGQNVTFRCDPISEHNRLYWYRQTLGQGPEFLTYFQNEAQLEKSRLLSDRFSAERPKGSFSTLEIQRTEQGDSAMYLCASSLTEINEQFFGPGTRLTVL.

The CDR3 here is CSLPPRTSGRGANEQYF. As DNA, the CDR3 is TGCAGTCTACCCCCTAGGACTAGCGGGAGGGGGGCCAACGAGCAGTACTTC. V is TRBV20-1 and J is TRBJ2-7; 15 bases align to TRBD2. This CDR3 is 17 amino acids long. Germline CDR1 reads DFQATT; CDR2 reads SNEGSKA (reference sequence). V dropped 8 bases and J dropped 5; count of bases not matched to a gene: 16.

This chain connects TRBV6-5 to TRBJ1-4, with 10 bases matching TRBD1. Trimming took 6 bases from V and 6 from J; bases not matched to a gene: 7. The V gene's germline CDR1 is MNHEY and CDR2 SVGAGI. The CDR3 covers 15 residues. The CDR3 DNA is TGTGCCAGCAGCCCCGGGACAGGGGAGGATGAAAAACTGTTTTTT. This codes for CASSPGTGEDEKLFF.